The 19 T cell receptor beta chains listed next were all sequenced from one sample in a study of regulatory T cells in long-lasting Graves disease. Documented time point: persistent/refractory GD, antithyroid drugs over 5 years with positive TRAb. With RNA extracted from PBMCs as input, the TCR library was made. CDR3-region Arm-PCR and iRepertoire HTBI primers produced the TCR beta libraries. TCRdb fed the multiplex PCR reads into MiXCR, producing one record per CDR3 protein. The sample contains 400,000 to 500,000 distinct CDR3 sequences, around a fifth of which appear only once. The sequencing used peripheral blood mononuclear cells (PBMCs), collected when the disease was refractory, from a patient treated with antithyroid drugs. The source is a female donor with Graves disease.

Concerning this clonotype: A much larger clone is a single base away; this may be a read error. Without the conserved terminal phenylalanine or tryptophan, this CDR3 likely stems from a read error. This chain connects TRBV3-1 to TRBJ2-7; D gene uncertain. The CDR3 extends over 11 amino acids. The V and J ends lost 0 bases and 5 bases respectively, with 2 bases between them. Germline loops: CDR1 LGHDT, CDR2 YNNKEL (reference sequence). Written as DNA, the CDR3 is TGTGCCAGCAGCCAAGAACACGAGCAGTACCTC. Its protein is CASSQEHEQYL.

This clonotype was seen at least ten times. This chain links TRBV2 with TRBJ2-2; 11 positions match TRBD2. Looked up from germline, CDR1 is SNHLY and CDR2 is FYNNEI. J lost 5 bases, V lost 7 bases, and 12 bases had no gene match. The CDR3 length is 17 residues. The CDR3 loop is CASTETTLAGVTGELFF. CDR3 coding DNA: TGTGCCAGCACCGAAACCACACTAGCGGGAGTTACCGGGGAGCTGTTTTTT.

On this clonotype itself: This likely came from a read error, as a far larger clone is one base away. This chain uses TRBV19 with TRBJ2-5; maybe TRBD1 (6 bases). This CDR3 region has 13 residues. CDR1 is LNHDA and CDR2 is SQIVND in the germline V gene (reference sequence). For the CDR3, the DNA is TGTGCCAGCAGTAACACAGGGTACGAGATCCAGTACTTC. Translation gives CASSNTGYEIQYF.

This clonotype was recorded at least ten times. The rearrangement joins TRBV6-1 to TRBJ1-5, with D unresolved. This CDR3 spans 14 amino acids. Germline values: CDR1 MNHNS, CDR2 SASEGT. Trimming pared 10 bases from V and 1 base from J, leaving 14 bases between. The CDR3 reads CATSPVGSNQPQHF. The CDR3 nucleotides read TGTGCCACGAGTCCAGTGGGGAGCAATCAGCCCCAGCATTTT.

The chain carries TRBV20-1 and TRBJ2-2, with 7 bases identical to TRBD1. The CDR3 extends over 14 amino acids. After removal of 6 bases from V and 2 bases from J, the junction contained 6 bases not matched to a gene. CDR1 and CDR2 from the germline V gene are DFQATT and SNEGSKA (reference sequence). CDR3 protein: CSARDRLNTGELFF. CDR3 coding DNA: TGCAGTGCCCGGGACAGACTAAACACCGGGGAGCTGTTTTTT.

This clonotype was seen a handful of times. A much bigger clone sits one base away, suggesting this may be a read error. The V gene is TRBV2, the J gene TRBJ1-1; D call uncertain. The CDR3 loop spans 11 amino acids. CDR1 is SNHLY and CDR2 is FYNNEI in the germline V gene. Trimming stripped 6 bases from V and 3 bases from J, with 5 bases between. This chain's CDR3 is CASSAYTEAFF. The CDR3 DNA reads as TGTGCCAGCAGCGCCTACACTGAAGCTTTCTTT. The variable domain in full, with the rest retrieved from reference TRBV2 and TRBJ1-1, is EPEVTQTPSHQVTQMGQEVILRCVPISNHLYFYWYRQILGQKVEFLVSFYNNEISEKSEIFDDQFSVERPDGSNFTLKIRSTKLEDSAMYFCASSAYTEAFFGQGTRLTVV.

The chain has TRBV3-1 and TRBJ1-2; D is uncertain. Germline V gene lookup returns CDR1 LGHDT and CDR2 YNNKEL (reference sequence). V was shortened by 1 base and J by 1 base, with 10 bases between the two germline ends. This CDR3 region has 15 residues. For the CDR3, the DNA is TGTGCCAGCAGCCAAGGGAACAGTCGTAACTATGGCTACACCTTC. The encoded protein is CASSQGNSRNYGYTF.

This clonotype appeared many times. The gene calls are TRBV7-3 and TRBJ1-2, with a weak D call TRBD1 (5 bases). The CDR3 loop spans 15 amino acids. V gave up 5 bases and J gave up 7 bases, with 20 bases separating them. Germline V CDR1 and CDR2: SGHTA, FQGTGA. CDR3 sequence reads: CASSHLIGTVVGYTF. The CDR3 region has the DNA TGTGCCAGCAGCCATCTGATAGGGACGGTAGTTGGCTACACCTTC.

The chain carries TRBV30 and TRBJ1-5, with 10 bases aligning to TRBD1. The length of the CDR3 is 14 residues. Germline assignment: CDR1 GTSNPN and CDR2 SVGIG (reference sequence). Losses at the gene ends were 5 bases for V and 6 bases for J; bases not matched to a gene: 7. DNA of the CDR3: TGTGCCTGGGCCGGGACAGGGGATAGTCAGCCCCAGCATTTT. Its translation: CAWAGTGDSQPQHF.

This clonotype showed up just a few times. The chain has TRBV3-1 and TRBJ2-2, with D possibly TRBD1 on 5 matching bases. The CDR3 loop spans 14 amino acids. The V end lost 6 bases, the J end lost 6 bases, and 14 bases lay between the germline ends. Germline-derived CDR1 and CDR2 are LGHDT and YNNKEL (reference sequence). The CDR3 spells CASSLDISSGELFF. The DNA for the CDR3 is TGTGCCAGCAGTCTGGACATAAGTTCCGGGGAGCTGTTTTTT.

This clonotype was seen at least ten times. The V gene is TRBV12-3 or TRBV12-4, the J gene TRBJ2-7; 7 nucleotides align to TRBD1. This CDR3 is 14 amino acids long. V shed 7 bases, J shed 0 bases, and the junction held 6 bases outside the gene matches. The CDR3 DNA reads TGTGCCAGCACTACGACAGGGTCCTCCTACGAGCAGTACTTC. Protein product: CASTTTGSSYEQYF.

On this clonotype: Its ends do not fully match the called genes, so a read error is possible. The chain is built from TRBV2 and TRBJ1-1, with 10 bases lining up with TRBD1. In germline, CDR1 is SNHLY, CDR2 FYNNEI. This CDR3 has 16 residues. The CDR3 loop is CAGSYGQGVRNTEAFF. The CDR3 bases are TGTGCCGGCAGTTATGGACAGGGGGTAAGGAACACTGAAGCTTTCTTT.

This clonotype appeared many times. The chain links TRBV28 to TRBJ2-2, with TRBD1 identical over 8 bases. The V gene end was trimmed by 2 bases and the J gene end by 1 base; junction bases not matched to a gene: 3. The CDR3 runs to 16 residues. Looked up from germline, CDR1 is MDHEN and CDR2 is SYDVKM. CDR3 loop: CASSLAGTGNTGELFF. CDR3 DNA sequence: TGTGCCAGCAGTTTAGCTGGGACAGGGAACACCGGGGAGCTGTTTTTT.

This clonotype showed up just a few times. The V and J genes are TRBV6-2 or TRBV6-3 and TRBJ2-1; weak D call: TRBD2 (5 bases). Trimming removed 5 bases at V and 0 bases at J, with 11 bases between. Germline CDR1 and CDR2: MNHEY and SVGEGT. This CDR3 spans 15 amino acids. Here the CDR3 reads CASSDGVTSYNEQFF. The CDR3 bases are TGTGCCAGCAGTGACGGGGTTACCTCCTACAATGAGCAGTTCTTC.

Regarding this clonotype: A much larger clone lies a single base off, so this may be a read error. The chain has TRBV27 and TRBJ2-5; tentatively, D is TRBD2 (6 bases). Trimming left V 4 bases short and J 7 bases short, with 16 bases between. Germline assignment: CDR1 MNHEY and CDR2 SMNVEV (reference sequence). The CDR3 length is 14 residues. Here the CDR3 DNA reads TGTGCCAGCAGTTCGCCCGTCCGGGGAGGGACCCAGTACTTC. Its translation: CASSSPVRGGTQYF.

This clonotype was seen a few times. V is TRBV20-1 and J is TRBJ2-4; no reliable D call. Trimming removed 7 bases from V and 0 bases from J, with 10 bases in between. CDR1 and CDR2 from the germline V gene are DFQATT and SNEGSKA (reference sequence). This CDR3 region has 13 residues. This CDR3 reads CSVGILAKNIQYF. CDR3 bases: TGCAGTGTTGGGATCCTAGCCAAAAACATTCAGTACTTC.

The sample holds a few counts of this clonotype. As DNA, the CDR3 is TGTGCCAGCAGTGATTCGCGGGGGCCAAGTTATGAAGCTTTCTTT. Protein: CASSDSRGPSYEAFF. The rearrangement links TRBV25-1 to TRBJ1-1, with D possibly matching TRBD1 (6 bases). Per germline, CDR1 MGHDK and CDR2 SYGVNS. This CDR3 contains 15 residues. The V gene lost 3 bases and the J gene lost 7 bases, with 18 bases spanning the gap. The entire variable domain, with the rest obtained from reference TRBV25-1 and TRBJ1-1, is as follows: EADIYQTPRYLVIGTGKKITLECSQTMGHDKMYWYQQDPGMELHLIHYSYGVNSTEKGDLSSESTVSRIRTEHFPLTLESARPSHTSQYLCASSDSRGPSYEAFFGQGTRLTVV.

This clonotype appeared many times. The chain carries TRBV20-1 and TRBJ2-4, with D unresolved. Between the trimmed V and J ends, which lost 3 bases and 5 bases, there was a span of 8 bases. This CDR3 comprises 12 residues. Germline assignment: CDR1 DFQATT and CDR2 SNEGSKA (reference sequence). The CDR3, as DNA: TGCAGTGCTAGTCGGGCAGAAAACATTCAGTACTTC. Translation: CSASRAENIQYF.

This clonotype was recorded many times. The chain links TRBV7-2 to TRBJ1-2, with D perhaps TRBD1 (5 bases). There are 15 residues in the CDR3. The germline V gene has CDR1 SGHTA and CDR2 FQGNSA. V was pared by 1 base and J by 2 bases, with 11 bases between. The CDR3 DNA follows: TGTGCCAGCAGCTTAGGTCAGGGCTCCAACTATGGCTACACCTTC. As protein: CASSLGQGSNYGYTF.